One sample yielded the 25 T cell receptor beta chains listed below, sequenced in a study of T-cell memory formation after mild COVID-19. One entry per CDR3 protein, called by TCRdb with MiXCR from the 5' RACE reads. The repertoire has about 400,000 distinct CDR3 sequences, approximately 15% of them found once; the top ten carry around a fifth. Source material: PBMCs or a T cell subset sorted from them (not recorded which). These receptors were obtained from a man between 18 and 29 years old who had mild COVID-19 (a few samples of this study predate the infection). Cell type and time point are not known.

The gene calls are TRBV10-3 and TRBJ1-1, with TRBD1 as a possible D gene (5 bases). V lost 7 bases to trimming and J lost 1 base, with 10 bases between them. The CDR3 has 13 residues. CDR1 ENHRY and CDR2 SYGVKD come from the germline V gene. CDR3 in amino acids: CAIMGDPNTEAFF. The CDR3 coding sequence is TGTGCCATCATGGGGGACCCGAACACTGAAGCTTTCTTT.

At least ten counts were recorded for this clonotype. The rearrangement joins TRBV20-1 to TRBJ1-6, with 9 bases identical to TRBD1. This CDR3 has 14 amino acids. V shed 3 bases and J 8 bases; nucleotides not matched to a gene: 5. Germline loops: CDR1 DFQATT, CDR2 SNEGSKA (reference sequence). The CDR3 here is CSASDRGLDSPLHF. The CDR3 DNA reads TGCAGTGCTAGCGACAGGGGGTTGGATTCACCCCTCCACTTT.

The rearrangement links TRBV29-1 to TRBJ2-3; 11 bases map to TRBD2. CDR1 is SQVTM and CDR2 is ANQGSEA in the germline V gene. The CDR3 length is 16 residues. CDR3 amino acids: CCRSTPLAGVTDTQYF. In DNA, the CDR3 is TGCTGTCGGTCCACCCCACTAGCGGGGGTTACAGATACGCAGTATTTT.

This clonotype appeared a few times. The chain has TRBV5-1 and TRBJ2-3, with a tentative D call TRBD2 (5 bases). Germline lookup yields CDR1 SGHRS and CDR2 YFSETQ. V lost 6 bases and J 7 bases, leaving 18 bases between the germline ends. This CDR3 contains 14 residues. The CDR3 DNA reads as TGCGCCAGCACCAGGACCCCAGCGGAGTATACGCAGTATTTT. Protein: CASTRTPAEYTQYF.

In this sample, this clonotype turned up a few times. CDR3 sequence (DNA): TGCGCCAGCAGCCAAGACGACAGCCCTACCTATGGAAACACCATATATTTT. Translated: CASSQDDSPTYGNTIYF. This chain links TRBV4-3 with TRBJ1-3, with a possible D match to TRBD1 (5 bases). V gave up 0 bases and J gave up 3 bases, with 15 bases separating them. The germline gives CDR1 LGHNA, CDR2 YSLEER. This CDR3 is 17 amino acids long.

This clonotype was seen more than once but under ten times. The chain couples TRBV29-1 to TRBJ1-1, with 7 bases lining up with TRBD1. V lost 3 bases, J lost 4 bases, and 8 bases stayed unmatched. Germline CDR1 and CDR2: SQVTM and ANQGSEA. The CDR3 is made up of 14 amino acids. This chain's CDR3 is CSVEGYQGVTEAFF. CDR3 DNA: TGCAGCGTTGAGGGGTATCAGGGGGTCACTGAAGCTTTCTTT.

J is TRBJ1-3 and V is TRBV6-5; D call uncertain. The CDR3 sequence is 14 residues long. V lost 0 bases, J lost 0 bases, and 3 bases lay in between. Germline CDR1 reads MNHEY; CDR2 reads SVGAGI. The CDR3 protein is CASSYSPSGNTIYF. CDR3 in DNA: TGTGCCAGCAGTTACTCGCCCTCTGGAAACACCATATATTTT.

This clonotype was seen more than once but under ten times. The chain combines TRBV20-1 with TRBJ2-4, with TRBD1 matching 11 bases. Germline CDR1 and CDR2: DFQATT and SNEGSKA (reference sequence). There are 16 residues in the CDR3. J was trimmed by 2 bases and V by 5 bases; bases with no gene match: 8. Written as DNA, the CDR3 is TGCAGTGCTGAAGGACAGGGGGCTTCTACCAAAAACATTCAGTACTTC. This sequence encodes CSAEGQGASTKNIQYF.

The genes are TRBV5-1 and TRBJ2-5; D remains unclear. Germline loops: CDR1 SGHRS, CDR2 YFSETQ. V lost 2 bases and J lost 0, with 11 bases in between. There are 15 residues in the CDR3. CDR3 amino acids: CASSLRPGHQETQYF. CDR3 sequence (DNA): TGCGCCAGCAGCTTACGGCCAGGACACCAAGAGACCCAGTACTTC.

The chain links TRBV6-2 or TRBV6-3 to TRBJ2-1; tentative D call: TRBD2 (6 bases). Trimming removed 6 bases from V and 8 bases from J, with 23 bases in between. CDR1 is MNHEY and CDR2 is SVGEGT in the germline V gene. The CDR3 length is 16 residues. CDR3 nucleotide sequence: TGTGCCAGCAGCCGAAACCGGGGACTCAAGGGCCATGAGCAGTTCTTC. Protein sequence: CASSRNRGLKGHEQFF.

The chain has TRBV19 and TRBJ2-5; D tentatively reads TRBD1 or TRBD2 (5 bases each). Trimming left V 8 bases short and J 5 bases short, with 18 bases between. This CDR3 contains 14 residues. Germline V gives CDR1 LNHDA, CDR2 SQIVND (reference sequence). The CDR3 nucleotides read TGTGCCAGTGGCACCGGGACCCGGAGGGAGACCCAGTACTTC. Translated, it gives CASGTGTRRETQYF.

This clonotype showed up many times. The chain links TRBV3-1 to TRBJ2-1; 9 nucleotides line up with TRBD2. There are 14 residues in the CDR3. Germline V gene lookup returns CDR1 LGHDT and CDR2 YNNKEL (reference sequence). The J segment lost 5 bases and the V segment lost 7 bases, leaving 6 bases of the junction unmatched. CDR3 nucleotides: TGTGCCAGCAAAGCGGGGGGAGGCAACAATGAGCAGTTCTTC. It codes for CASKAGGGNNEQFF.

This clonotype has only a few counts. The genes are TRBV4-3 and TRBJ1-2; 11 bases fit TRBD1. Germline CDR1 reads LGHNA; CDR2 reads YSLEER. V trimming: 4 bases; J trimming: 2 bases; junction bases outside the gene matches: 9. There are 17 residues in the CDR3. The CDR3 DNA sequence: TGCGCCAGCAGCCCCGGACCGGGACAGGGGGGAAACTATGGCTACACCTTC. As protein: CASSPGPGQGGNYGYTF.

A few counts support this clonotype. The chain employs TRBV5-1 and TRBJ2-2, with 9 bases lining up with TRBD1. Germline CDR1 SGHRS, CDR2 YFSETQ. This CDR3 spans 15 amino acids. V trimming: 3 bases; J trimming: 6 bases; junction bases outside the gene matches: 6. CDR3 amino acids: CASSYGTGRPGELFF. The CDR3 DNA follows: TGCGCCAGCAGCTACGGGACAGGGCGTCCCGGGGAGCTGTTTTTT.

This clonotype has a handful of counts. The V call is TRBV6-5, the J call TRBJ1-1; a weak D match, TRBD1 (6 bases). V dropped 0 bases and J dropped 0 bases, with 8 bases sitting between them. CDR1 and CDR2 (germline): MNHEY, SVGAGI. The length of the CDR3 is 15 residues. The CDR3 DNA follows: TGTGCCAGCAGTTACTCAGGGGGGATGAACACTGAAGCTTTCTTT. It encodes CASSYSGGMNTEAFF.

This clonotype showed up just a few times. This sequence joins TRBV6-4 and TRBJ1-1; no clear D gene. From germline, CDR1 is MRHNA and CDR2 SNTAGT. The CDR3 loop spans 13 amino acids. V was pared by 6 bases and J by 3 bases, with 11 bases between. This CDR3 is CASRAQVYTEAFF. The CDR3 DNA follows: TGTGCCAGCAGAGCTCAGGTTTACACTGAAGCTTTCTTT.

The rearrangement joins TRBV2 to TRBJ2-3; D could derive from TRBD1 or TRBD2 (6 bases each). V was pared by 5 bases and J by 4 bases, with 13 bases between. This CDR3 has 14 amino acids. The germline V gene encodes CDR1 SNHLY and CDR2 FYNNEI. The CDR3, as DNA: TGTGCCAGCAGTCCCCAGAGGGGGGCAGATACGCAGTATTTT. It yields the protein CASSPQRGADTQYF.

A note on this clonotype: This sequence may be a read error, since a much larger clone differs from it by one base. J is TRBJ1-2 and V is TRBV2; TRBD1 matches at 7 bases. From germline, CDR1 is SNHLY and CDR2 FYNNEI. The CDR3 is 13 residues long. The ends lost 4 bases at V and 2 bases at J; junction bases unmatched: 1. The CDR3 nucleotides read TGTGCCAGCAGTGGGGGACAGAACTATGGCTACACCTTC. This translates into CASSGGQNYGYTF.

This clonotype was counted a few times. The chain links TRBV12-3 or TRBV12-4 to TRBJ1-1; no clear D gene. The CDR3 is made up of 14 amino acids. Trimming pared 1 base from V and 1 base from J, leaving 7 bases between. The CDR3 spells CASSLGPRNTEAFF. CDR3 in DNA: TGTGCCAGCAGTTTAGGCCCAAGGAACACTGAAGCTTTCTTT.

Many counts were recorded for this clonotype. V gene TRBV7-2 combines with J gene TRBJ2-1, with TRBD1 matching 8 bases. After removal of 6 bases from V and 6 bases from J, the junction contained 7 bases not matched to a gene. This CDR3 comprises 14 residues. The germline V gene has CDR1 SGHTA and CDR2 FQGNSA. The CDR3 nucleotides read TGTGCCAGCAGACCGGACAGGGTCGGCAATGAGCAGTTCTTC. Protein product: CASRPDRVGNEQFF.

V and J are TRBV6-2 or TRBV6-3 and TRBJ1-1, with D unresolved. V lost 5 bases to trimming and J lost 7 bases, with 11 bases between them. CDR1 MNHEY and CDR2 SVGEGT come from the germline V gene. The CDR3 extends over 12 amino acids. CDR3 sequence reads: CASSLSLREAFF. In DNA form, the CDR3 reads TGTGCCAGCAGTCTATCCCTCCGTGAAGCTTTCTTT.

The J gene is TRBJ2-1, the V gene TRBV20-1, with 8 bases aligning to TRBD2. The CDR3 contains 13 residues. The V gene's germline CDR1 is DFQATT and CDR2 SNEGSKA (reference sequence). With 4 bases clipped from V and 5 bases from J, the junction kept 4 bases outside the gene matches. The CDR3 DNA sequence: TGCAGTGCTAACGGGGGGGTCGACAATGAGCAGTTCTTC. Protein sequence: CSANGGVDNEQFF.

This chain joins TRBV19 and TRBJ1-1; possibly TRBD1 for D (6 bases). The V end was cut by 7 bases, the J end by 1 base, with 13 bases between. Germline loops: CDR1 LNHDA, CDR2 SQIVND (reference sequence). The length of the CDR3 is 14 residues. This chain's CDR3 is CASNFRGKNTEAFF. The DNA of the CDR3 is TGTGCCAGTAATTTCAGGGGTAAGAACACTGAAGCTTTCTTT.

The table lists this clonotype with a few counts. The rearrangement joins TRBV6-5 to TRBJ2-7, with 7 bases lining up with TRBD2. The germline V gene has CDR1 MNHEY and CDR2 SVGAGI. The CDR3 sequence is 16 residues long. V shed 0 bases, J shed 2 bases, and the junction held 7 bases outside the gene matches. CDR3 coding DNA: TGTGCCAGCAGTTACTCGAGGCGGGGGAGTGCCTACGAGCAGTACTTC. Residues: CASSYSRRGSAYEQYF.

Ten or more counts support this clonotype. The V call is TRBV4-2, the J call TRBJ2-5; 7 bases line up with TRBD2. Germline V gene lookup returns CDR1 LGHNA and CDR2 YNFKEQ. V shed 0 bases, J shed 4 bases, and the junction held 8 bases outside the gene matches. The CDR3 totals 16 residues. As DNA, the CDR3 is TGTGCCAGCAGCCAAGACGGGACTACCTTCTTAGAGACCCAGTACTTC. Its protein is CASSQDGTTFLETQYF.